The 14 T cell receptor beta chains presented below share a single source sample, sequenced in a study of post-analysis software for immune sequencing data. Prepared TCR beta cDNA libraries contained unique molecular identifiers. TCRdb reanalysed the PCR reads using MiXCR and keeps one entry per CDR3 protein. The sample carries about 460,000 distinct CDR3 sequences, approximately 45% recorded once. These receptors lack a known antigen. General study points: About five TRBV segments, including TRBV5-6, TRBV5-1 and TRBV20-1, were more frequent in patients than controls.

The material sequenced was blood. All receptors come from a girl between 10 and 17 years old with multiple sclerosis.

V usage is TRBV4-1 and J usage is TRBJ2-7, with 7 bases aligning to TRBD1. The junction had 10 bases not matched to a gene; V was cut back by 1 base and J by 7 bases. Germline CDR1 MGHRA, CDR2 YSYEKL. The CDR3 spans 15 residues. CDR3 sequence: CASSQVTDRVNEQYF. In DNA, the CDR3 is TGCGCCAGCAGCCAAGTGACCGACAGGGTCAATGAGCAGTACTTC.

The CDR3 reads CSARDRDRGAHNEQFF. The CDR3 DNA follows: TGCAGTGCTAGAGATCGGGACAGGGGTGCCCACAATGAGCAGTTCTTC. The gene calls are TRBV20-1 and TRBJ2-1; 10 bases match TRBD1. Germline CDR1 and CDR2: DFQATT and SNEGSKA (reference sequence). The CDR3 runs 16 residues. Unmatched junction bases numbered 7, after V lost 0 bases and J lost 5 bases.

This clonotype was observed at least ten times. The chain links TRBV9 to TRBJ2-1; D not resolved. Trimming removed 4 bases at V and 4 bases at J, with 12 bases between. This CDR3 is built from 14 residues. CDR1 and CDR2 from the germline V gene are SGDLS and YYNGEE. CDR3 sequence: CASSTDISYNEQFF. CDR3 in DNA: TGTGCCAGCAGCACCGATATCTCTTACAATGAGCAGTTCTTC.

This rearrangement joins TRBV25-1 to TRBJ1-6; D not certain. The CDR3 runs 14 residues. CDR1 is MGHDK and CDR2 is SYGVNS in the germline V gene. Trimming shortened V by 1 base and J by 10 bases, and 11 bases separated the two germline ends. The CDR3 sequence is CASSESGSSSPLHF. The CDR3 DNA follows: TGTGCCAGCAGTGAATCCGGGTCTAGCTCACCCCTCCACTTT. Full variable domain (outside the CDR3, taken from reference TRBV25-1 and TRBJ1-6): EADIYQTPRYLVIGTGKKITLECSQTMGHDKMYWYQQDPGMELHLIHYSYGVNSTEKGDLSSESTVSRIRTEHFPLTLESARPSHTSQYLCASSESGSSSPLHFGNGTRLTVT.

This sequence joins TRBV27 and TRBJ2-3; 9 nucleotides align to TRBD2. The CDR3 runs to 12 residues. The germline V gene encodes CDR1 MNHEY and CDR2 SMNVEV (reference sequence). The CDR3 region is CGGGLATDTQYF. The CDR3 DNA reads as TGTGGGGGGGGACTAGCAACAGATACGCAGTATTTT.

The chain has TRBV18 and TRBJ2-1, with D unresolved. V lost 3 bases and J lost 6, with 18 bases in between. The CDR3 spans 16 residues. Looked up from germline, CDR1 is KGHSH and CDR2 is LQKENI. The DNA of the CDR3 is TGTGCCAGCTCACCCTTAGATAGACCACTCACCAATGAGCAGTTCTTC. Protein product: CASSPLDRPLTNEQFF.

This clonotype was detected a few times. The chain joins TRBV28 to TRBJ2-1; 9 bases agree with TRBD2. The junction had 16 bases not matched to a gene; V was cut back by 4 bases and J by 6 bases. Looked up from germline, CDR1 is MDHEN and CDR2 is SYDVKM. The CDR3 sequence is 18 residues long. CDR3 nucleotide sequence: TGTGCCAGCAGTTCCCCCGGGGGTGCTAGCGGGAAGGGCAATGAGCAGTTCTTC. Translated: CASSSPGGASGKGNEQFF.

J is TRBJ2-1 and V is TRBV7-2, with D possibly matching TRBD2 (7 bases). This CDR3 has 17 amino acids. Germline-derived CDR1 and CDR2 are SGHTA and FQGNSA. The V end lost 5 bases, the J end lost 5 bases, and 22 bases lay between the germline ends. The CDR3 loop is CASSPQGGSGTNNEQFF. In DNA form, the CDR3 reads TGTGCCAGCAGCCCACAGGGCGGCAGCGGGACAAACAATGAGCAGTTCTTC. The full variable domain, rest sourced from reference TRBV7-2 and TRBJ2-1, is GAGVSQSPSNKVTEKGKDVELRCDPISGHTALYWYRQSLGQGLEFLIYFQGNSAPDKSGLPSDRFSAERTGGSVSTLTIQRTQQEDSAVYLCASSPQGGSGTNNEQFFGPGTRLTVL.

The V gene is TRBV20-1, the J gene TRBJ2-1, with 7 bases matching TRBD2. The CDR3 runs to 13 residues. Germline V gene lookup returns CDR1 DFQATT and CDR2 SNEGSKA (reference sequence). V gave up 7 bases and J gave up 13 bases; unmatched junction bases: 16. The CDR3 DNA follows: TGCAGTGTGGGGTTGGCGGGAGCAGAGACCCAGTTCTTC. Residues: CSVGLAGAETQFF.

V is TRBV6-5 and J is TRBJ2-7; 9 bases are a match to TRBD1. This CDR3 is built from 13 residues. Germline values: CDR1 MNHEY, CDR2 SVGAGI. With 8 bases clipped from V and 5 bases from J, the junction kept 7 bases outside the gene matches. This chain's CDR3 is CASRRTGENEQYF. Here the CDR3 DNA reads TGTGCCAGCCGCAGGACAGGGGAAAACGAGCAGTACTTC.

This chain connects TRBV20-1 to TRBJ1-6; 7 nucleotides align to TRBD1. The V and J ends lost 4 bases and 7 bases, in that order; junction bases with no gene match: 4. From germline, CDR1 is DFQATT and CDR2 SNEGSKA (reference sequence). This CDR3 spans 13 amino acids. DNA of the CDR3: TGCAGTGCTAATCAGGGGGGCAATTCACCCCTCCACTTT. Its protein product is CSANQGGNSPLHF.

The chain employs TRBV29-1 and TRBJ2-2; 8 bases are a match to TRBD2. Germline-derived CDR1 and CDR2 are SQVTM and ANQGSEA. With 6 bases clipped from V and 1 base from J, the junction kept 7 bases outside the gene matches. CDR3 length equals 15 residues. Here the CDR3 DNA reads TGCAGCGTCTCCACTAGCGGACAGAACACCGGGGAGCTGTTTTTT. Translating it yields CSVSTSGQNTGELFF.

This chain joins TRBV28 and TRBJ2-3; D call uncertain. In germline, CDR1 is MDHEN, CDR2 SYDVKM. CDR3 length equals 13 residues. V dropped 5 bases and J dropped 3 bases, with 9 bases sitting between them. The CDR3 is CASSPRHTDTQYF. CDR3 bases: TGTGCCAGCAGTCCTCGGCATACAGATACGCAGTATTTT.

This clonotype was recorded at least ten times. One end of the junction is discordant with germline, which a read error may explain. J is TRBJ1-2 and V is TRBV5-1; D might be TRBD1 (6 bases). Germline V gives CDR1 SGHRS, CDR2 YFSETQ. The CDR3 is made up of 12 amino acids. CDR3 sequence reads: CASSLDSYGYTF. CDR3 nucleotides: TGTGCCAGCAGCTTGGACAGCTATGGCTACACCTTC.